The 23 T cell receptor beta chains reported below all come from one sample, sequenced in a study of OX40 agonist ivuxolimab in advanced cancers. Libraries were prepared by immunoSEQ multiplex PCR; TCRdb keeps only in-frame clonotypes and omits some of them. The profile shows about 84,000 clones, 89% of them singletons. Sample: CD4+ or CD8+ T cells sorted from blood, taken in a trial of the OX40 agonist ivuxolimab. The source of these receptors is an adult with an advanced solid tumor such as melanoma, head and neck, liver or kidney cancer.

The chain recombines TRBV28 with TRBJ1-3; TRBD1 might be the D (5 bases). The V and J ends lost 2 bases and 8 bases respectively, with 13 bases between them. The CDR3 length is 14 residues. CDR1 and CDR2 from the germline V gene are MDHEN and SYDVKM. The CDR3 is CASSLVGVGYTIYF. CDR3 DNA: TGTGCCAGCAGTTTAGTAGGGGTCGGTTACACCATATATTTT.

The chain recombines TRBV7-3 with TRBJ2-2; the D is unclear. Trimming took 2 bases from V and 0 from J, leaving 10 bases between them. Germline V gene data show CDR1 as SGHTA and CDR2 as FQGTGA. The length of the CDR3 is 16 residues. The DNA of the CDR3 is TGTGCCAGCAGCTTAGAGCCGGGCTCGAACACCGGGGAGCTGTTTTTT. Encoded protein: CASSLEPGSNTGELFF.

The V and J genes are TRBV6-1 and TRBJ1-2; D may be TRBD1 (6 bases). This CDR3 has 13 residues. V gave up 1 base and J gave up 4 bases, with 7 bases separating them. The germline V gene encodes CDR1 MNHNS and CDR2 SASEGT. In nucleotides, the CDR3 is TGTGCCAGCAGTGAAGGGGGGGCCTATGGCTACACCTTC. Its translation: CASSEGGAYGYTF.

This chain connects TRBV5-1 to TRBJ2-2; TRBD2 agrees at 11 bases. CDR1 is SGHRS and CDR2 is YFSETQ in the germline V gene. Trimming at V came to 1 base and at J to 7 bases, leaving 9 bases not matched to a gene. The length of the CDR3 is 17 residues. The CDR3 is CASSLRMASGRIGELFF. CDR3 in DNA: TGCGCCAGCAGCTTGCGGATGGCTAGCGGGAGGATCGGGGAGCTGTTTTTT.

The chain has TRBV2 and TRBJ2-2, with 7 bases lining up with TRBD2. The V gene end was trimmed by 10 bases and the J gene end by 9 bases; junction bases not matched to a gene: 17. The CDR3 length is 15 residues. CDR1 is SNHLY, CDR2 FYNNEI, per germline. The CDR3 nucleotides read TGTGCCACCCTTTTTTCTAGCGGCGGCTACCGGGAGCTGTTTTTT. Its translation is CATLFSSGGYRELFF.

This clone appeared a single time. The chain links TRBV28 to TRBJ2-7, with 8 bases fitting TRBD1. The CDR3 loop spans 13 amino acids. CDR1 MDHEN and CDR2 SYDVKM come from the germline V gene. Trimming cost V 6 bases and J 9 bases; bases outside gene matches: 10. DNA of the CDR3: TGTGCCAGCAGCGGGACAGGTCAAATTCGGCAGTACTTC. It yields the protein CASSGTGQIRQYF.

This rearrangement joins TRBV30 to TRBJ1-1; D is possibly TRBD1 (5 bases). The germline V gene has CDR1 GTSNPN and CDR2 SVGIG (reference sequence). Trimming removed 0 bases from V and 0 bases from J, with 17 bases in between. The CDR3 has 17 amino acids. DNA of the CDR3: TGTGCCTGGAGTGTACAGATCGAGGGCAGGGTGAACACTGAAGCTTTCTTT. Translated, it gives CAWSVQIEGRVNTEAFF. The full variable domain, completed using reference TRBV30 and TRBJ1-1, is SQTIHQWPATLVQPVGSPLSLECTVEGTSNPNLYWYRQAAGRGLQLLFYSVGIGQISSEVPQNLSASRPQDRQFILSSKKLLLSDSGFYLCAWSVQIEGRVNTEAFFGQGTRLTVV.

The chain joins TRBV6-4 to TRBJ2-3; D ambiguous. CDR1 is MRHNA, CDR2 SNTAGT, per germline. This CDR3 has 15 residues. Trimming stripped 0 bases from V and 2 bases from J, with 9 bases between. The CDR3 reads CASSDSSRITDTQYF. For the CDR3, the DNA is TGTGCCAGCAGTGACTCGAGCAGAATCACAGATACGCAGTATTTT.

This clone was counted only a few times. The rearrangement links TRBV7-3 to TRBJ2-3, with D tentatively TRBD1 (8 bases). The germline V gene encodes CDR1 SGHTA and CDR2 FQGTGA. The CDR3 extends over 16 amino acids. V was trimmed by 5 bases and J by 1 base, leaving 16 bases between them. The chain's CDR3 is CASSPGQGLRTDTQYF. The CDR3 nucleotides are TGTGCCAGCAGCCCCGGACAGGGACTACGCACAGATACGCAGTATTTT. The whole variable domain, filled in from reference TRBV7-3 and TRBJ2-3, reads GAGVSQTPSNKVTEKGKYVELRCDPISGHTALYWYRQSLGQGPEFLIYFQGTGAADDSGLPNDRFFAVRPEGSVSTLKIQRTERGDSAVYLCASSPGQGLRTDTQYFGPGTRLTVL.

This rearrangement joins TRBV4-1 to TRBJ2-3, with D perhaps TRBD1 or TRBD2 (5 bases each). Per germline, CDR1 MGHRA and CDR2 YSYEKL. V was shortened by 2 bases and J by 1 base, with 16 bases between the two germline ends. The CDR3 length is 17 residues. The CDR3 is CASSQRGSGAGTDTQYF. In DNA, the CDR3 is TGCGCCAGCAGCCAAAGAGGATCCGGGGCCGGCACAGATACGCAGTATTTT.

The V and J genes are TRBV19 and TRBJ2-5; D is possibly TRBD1 (5 bases). V was cut by 3 bases and J by 5 bases, with 13 bases left in between. Germline V gene sequence: CDR1 LNHDA, CDR2 SQIVND (reference sequence). The length of the CDR3 is 14 residues. CDR3 bases: TGTGCCAGTAGTATTTGGGGCCCCTGGGAGACCCAGTACTTC. Its protein is CASSIWGPWETQYF. Drawing the rest from reference TRBV19 and TRBJ2-5, the complete variable domain is DGGITQSPKYLFRKEGQNVTLSCEQNLNHDAMYWYRQDPGQGLRLIYYSQIVNDFQKGDIAEGYSVSREKKESFPLTVTSAQKNPTAFYLCASSIWGPWETQYFGPGTRLLVL.

This sequence joins TRBV7-2 and TRBJ2-2; D not resolved. Germline CDR1 reads SGHTA; CDR2 reads FQGNSA. The CDR3 is 16 residues long. The V end was cut by 2 bases, the J end by 2 bases, with 12 bases between. The CDR3 nucleotides are TGTGCCAGCAGCTTACTTGGGGTTAGCAACACCGGGGAGCTGTTTTTT. Protein: CASSLLGVSNTGELFF.

The J gene is TRBJ2-2, the V gene TRBV7-2; D not certain. The length of the CDR3 is 15 residues. Germline V gene sequence: CDR1 SGHTA, CDR2 FQGNSA. V shed 1 base and J shed 4 bases, with 10 bases lying between them. The CDR3 here is CASSLGGLGTGELFF. The CDR3 nucleotides read TGTGCCAGCAGCTTAGGCGGTTTGGGCACCGGGGAGCTGTTTTTT. The complete variable domain, with remaining parts taken from reference TRBV7-2 and TRBJ2-2, reads GAGVSQSPSNKVTEKGKDVELRCDPISGHTALYWYRQSLGQGLEFLIYFQGNSAPDKSGLPSDRFSAERTGGSVSTLTIQRTQQEDSAVYLCASSLGGLGTGELFFGEGSRLTVL.

The chain is built from TRBV5-1 and TRBJ2-6; no reliable D call. The CDR3 is 15 amino acids. Germline CDR1 is SGHRS and CDR2 is YFSETQ. The ends were cut back, 0 bases at V and 0 bases at J, with 4 bases in the middle. CDR3 amino acids: CASSLEASGANVLTF. In DNA, the CDR3 is TGCGCCAGCAGCTTGGAGGCCTCTGGGGCCAACGTCCTGACTTTC.

This CDR3 is CASSPRWGQGLYGYTF. The CDR3 DNA reads as TGTGCCAGCAGTCCAAGGTGGGGACAGGGGTTGTACGGCTACACCTTC. The chain couples TRBV28 to TRBJ1-2; 10 nucleotides agree with TRBD1. Unmatched junction bases numbered 14, after V lost 5 bases and J lost 8 bases. Germline CDR1 reads MDHEN; CDR2 reads SYDVKM. The CDR3 has 16 residues.

This rearrangement joins TRBV7-2 to TRBJ2-3; 11 bases map to TRBD2. Per germline, CDR1 SGHTA and CDR2 FQGNSA. The CDR3 has 18 residues. Trimming took 5 bases from V and 0 from J; bases not matched to a gene: 10. CDR3 sequence: CASSPIGTSGSSTDTQYF. CDR3 sequence (DNA): TGTGCCAGCAGCCCGATAGGGACTAGCGGATCTAGCACAGATACGCAGTATTTT.

The chain carries TRBV19 and TRBJ2-1; perhaps TRBD2 as D (6 bases). The V gene's germline CDR1 is LNHDA and CDR2 SQIVND (reference sequence). Trimming removed 3 bases from V and 9 bases from J, with 18 bases in between. The CDR3 loop spans 15 amino acids. The CDR3 here is CASSMMGGTGSEQFF. The CDR3 region has the DNA TGTGCCAGTAGTATGATGGGGGGTACCGGGAGTGAGCAGTTCTTC.

This rearrangement joins TRBV28 to TRBJ2-7, with a tentative D call TRBD2 (7 bases). V lost 8 bases, J lost 7 bases, and 18 bases lay in between. This CDR3 region has 13 residues. Germline CDR1 is MDHEN and CDR2 is SYDVKM. CDR3 sequence: CASFSGGGREQYF. The CDR3 DNA reads as TGTGCCAGCTTTAGTGGGGGGGGCAGGGAGCAGTACTTC.

The V call is TRBV25-1, the J call TRBJ2-3; D gene unclear. V was cut by 0 bases and J by 1 base, with 2 bases left in between. CDR1 MGHDK and CDR2 SYGVNS come from the germline V gene. This CDR3 is 13 amino acids long. DNA of the CDR3: TGTGCCAGCAGTGAATACCGCACAGATACGCAGTATTTT. Translation gives CASSEYRTDTQYF.

The count of this clone is one. The genes are TRBV18 and TRBJ1-4, with TRBD1 matching over 9 bases. Germline assignment: CDR1 KGHSH and CDR2 LQKENI. The length of the CDR3 is 15 residues. The V segment lost 3 bases and the J segment 5 bases; nucleotides outside the gene matches: 4. Here the CDR3 DNA reads TGTGCCAGCTCACCGGACAGGGGAATAAATGAAAAACTGTTTTTT. Translation: CASSPDRGINEKLFF.

The CDR3 DNA reads TGTGCCAGCACCGAGGGGCCCTGGACAAAAGAGACCCAGTACTTC. It is translated as CASTEGPWTKETQYF. The chain combines TRBV7-2 with TRBJ2-5; the D call may be TRBD1 or TRBD2 (5 bases each). The CDR3 has 15 amino acids. The germline V and J ends were trimmed by 7 bases and 3 bases, with 18 bases remaining between them. CDR1 SGHTA and CDR2 FQGNSA come from the germline V gene. The whole variable domain, remainder taken from reference TRBV7-2 and TRBJ2-5, is GAGVSQSPSNKVTEKGKDVELRCDPISGHTALYWYRQSLGQGLEFLIYFQGNSAPDKSGLPSDRFSAERTGGSVSTLTIQRTQQEDSAVYLCASTEGPWTKETQYFGPGTRLLVL.

V usage is TRBV28 and J usage is TRBJ1-5, with 11 positions matching TRBD1. The germline CDR1 and CDR2 sequences are MDHEN and SYDVKM. V was clipped by 1 base and J by 6 bases; unmatched bases: 8. This CDR3 has 17 residues. CDR3 amino acids: CASSLSGTGGFGQPQHF. The CDR3 DNA reads TGTGCCAGCAGTTTATCCGGGACAGGGGGTTTCGGTCAGCCCCAGCATTTT.

V and J are TRBV5-4 and TRBJ2-5; TRBD2 matches 13 bases. This CDR3 spans 15 amino acids. V trimming: 2 bases; J trimming: 4 bases; junction bases outside the gene matches: 2. The germline gives CDR1 SGHNT, CDR2 YYREEE (reference sequence). CDR3 sequence (DNA): TGTGCCAGCAGCTTTGGACTAGCGGGAGCAGAGACCCAGTACTTC. Translation: CASSFGLAGAETQYF.